The clone carrying this TCR beta chain was recorded many times. The antigen remains unidentified. This sample is part of a study of neurological immune-mediated disorders. CDR3 size: 15 residues. Germline-derived CDR1 and CDR2 are WSHSY and SAAADI. The V gene end was trimmed by 7 bases and the J gene end by 2 bases; junction bases not matched to a gene: 5. With 10-nucleotide random UMIs included, cDNA was synthesized by 5'RACE. TCRdb re-called the 5' RACE reads with MiXCR, one entry per CDR3 protein. The sample shows 95,000 to 110,000 distinct CDR3 sequences, about 10% of them seen only once. The time point was: longitudinal time-point 3. A total of 2 million PBMCs stored at -80 degrees C provided the unsorted libraries. Broader study findings: The study found no CDR3 amino acid sequences shared by expanded clones across subjects, suggesting private repertoires in all groups. The study found the most TCR clonal expansion in HTLV-1-associated myelopathy and the least in multiple sclerosis, below healthy controls.

Specimen: PBMCs. This sequence joins TRBV10-2 and TRBJ2-3, with 11 bases that match TRBD2. This clonotype was sampled from a female donor with HTLV-1-associated myelopathy (HAM/TSP). The CDR3 is CASIRLAGTTDTQYF. The CDR3 DNA sequence: TGCGCCAGCATTCGACTAGCGGGGACCACAGATACGCAGTATTTT.